This T cell receptor beta chain was obtained from a study of monozygotic twins with cystic fibrosis. Points on this clone: Its cognate antigen is unknown.

Regarding the study as a whole: Age, concordance and disease severity did not associate with shared CDR3 numbers. Monozygotic CF twin pairs shared significantly more nucleotide-identical clonotypes than unrelated CF individuals did. Clonality was generally low (median around 0.009), higher in the most severe patients.

V was trimmed by 6 bases and J by 8 bases, leaving 13 bases between them. The CDR3 has 11 amino acids. From germline, CDR1 is DFQATT and CDR2 SNEGSKA (reference sequence). The table came from immunoSEQ multiplex PCR; TCRdb's copy has only in-frame clones and leaves some out. The repertoire includes roughly 14,000 clones, roughly 98% of them detected once, and roughly 0.39% sits in the top ten. V usage is TRBV20-1 and J usage is TRBJ1-2; D is uncertain. Sample: blood. This TCR was sampled from a girl aged 2 to 10 with cystic fibrosis. CDR3 amino acids: CSALREEGYTF. CDR3 nucleotides: TGCAGTGCCCTAAGGGAGGAGGGCTACACCTTC.